These 24 T cell receptor beta chains share one sample of origin, sequenced in a study of OX40 agonist ivuxolimab in advanced cancers. Some clones are missing from TCRdb's copy, which holds only in-frame ones; the method was immunoSEQ multiplex PCR. The data hold some 83,000 clones, with roughly 85% observed a single time. The material was CD4+ or CD8+ T cells sorted from blood, obtained in a trial of the OX40 agonist ivuxolimab. These receptors were obtained from an adult with an advanced solid tumor such as melanoma, head and neck, liver or kidney cancer.

The V and J genes are TRBV30 and TRBJ2-3; 7 nucleotides agree with TRBD2. This CDR3 region has 15 residues. Germline CDR1 GTSNPN, CDR2 SVGIG (reference sequence). V lost 3 bases and J lost 4; bases outside the gene matches: 10. The CDR3 DNA sequence: TGTGCCTGGAGCGTAGCGGGTGGGAATGCAGATACGCAGTATTTT. It translates to CAWSVAGGNADTQYF.

V gene TRBV4-3 combines with J gene TRBJ2-1; 9 bases match TRBD1. The CDR3 totals 11 residues. The junction had 3 bases not matched to a gene; V was cut back by 4 bases and J by 14 bases. Germline V CDR1 and CDR2: LGHNA, YSLEER. CDR3 in DNA: TGCGCCAGCAGCCGGGACAGGGAGAAGTTCTTC. Amino acids: CASSRDREKFF.

The rearrangement joins TRBV7-2 to TRBJ2-7; D unclear. The length of the CDR3 is 14 residues. V was cut by 1 base and J by 7 bases, with 14 bases left in between. The germline gives CDR1 SGHTA, CDR2 FQGNSA. The CDR3 DNA reads TGTGCCAGCAGCTTAGGGGGTTCGCTGCGAGAGCAGTACTTC. Protein product: CASSLGGSLREQYF. The full variable domain, rest sourced from reference TRBV7-2 and TRBJ2-7, is GAGVSQSPSNKVTEKGKDVELRCDPISGHTALYWYRQSLGQGLEFLIYFQGNSAPDKSGLPSDRFSAERTGGSVSTLTIQRTQQEDSAVYLCASSLGGSLREQYFGPGTRLTVT.

This clone was detected once. The V call is TRBV7-6, the J call TRBJ2-2, with 7 bases identical to TRBD1. Germline-derived CDR1 and CDR2 are SGHVS and FNYEAQ. The junction had 4 bases not matched to a gene; V was cut back by 1 base and J by 2 bases. The CDR3 consists of 16 residues. The CDR3 DNA reads TGTGCCAGCAGCTTAGACAGGGGTCGTAACACCGGGGAGCTGTTTTTT. This codes for CASSLDRGRNTGELFF.

The chain links TRBV5-4 to TRBJ2-7, with 9 bases matching TRBD2. The CDR3 is 16 amino acids. Looked up from germline, CDR1 is SGHNT and CDR2 is YYREEE (reference sequence). The ends lost 4 bases at V and 2 bases at J; junction bases unmatched: 10. CDR3 sequence: CASSQEGTSSAYEQYF. The CDR3 coding sequence is TGTGCCAGCAGCCAAGAGGGGACTAGCAGCGCCTACGAGCAGTACTTC.

The chain employs TRBV7-3 and TRBJ2-2; no clear D gene. The CDR3 totals 17 residues. CDR1 SGHTA and CDR2 FQGTGA come from the germline V gene. Trimming shortened V by 3 bases and J by 6 bases, and 20 bases separated the two germline ends. CDR3: CASSFQPGGSISGELFF. CDR3 DNA sequence: TGTGCCAGCAGCTTTCAGCCGGGTGGGTCAATCTCCGGGGAGCTGTTTTTT.

V and J are TRBV9 and TRBJ2-2, with a weak D call TRBD1 (6 bases). V lost 2 bases and J 5 bases, leaving 13 bases between the germline ends. In germline, CDR1 is SGDLS, CDR2 YYNGEE. This CDR3 spans 15 amino acids. CDR3 bases: TGTGCCAGCAGCGTCGGGCAGGGGATAACCGGGGAGCTGTTTTTT. Amino acids: CASSVGQGITGELFF.

This sequence joins TRBV11-1 and TRBJ2-2, with TRBD2 matching over 7 bases. J lost 10 bases, V lost 1 base, and 3 bases had no gene match. This CDR3 contains 13 residues. Germline-derived CDR1 and CDR2 are SGHAT and FQDESV (reference sequence). CDR3 in amino acids: CASSLGGTMELFF. The CDR3 bases are TGTGCCAGCAGCTTAGGTGGGACTATGGAGCTGTTTTTT.

A single count supports this clone. The V call is TRBV9, the J call TRBJ1-5; D gene unclear. Germline V lookup: CDR1 SGDLS, CDR2 YYNGEE. V was cut by 4 bases and J by 6 bases, with 14 bases left in between. The CDR3 loop spans 14 amino acids. CDR3 sequence (DNA): TGTGCCAGCAGCCTCGACCCTCTTCGTCAGCCCCAGCATTTT. Translated, it gives CASSLDPLRQPQHF.

This clone was recorded a few times. The chain combines TRBV13 with TRBJ1-1; a weak D match, TRBD1 (5 bases). CDR1 and CDR2 (germline): PRHDT, FYEKMQ (reference sequence). This CDR3 has 15 amino acids. V lost 5 bases, J lost 5 bases, and 18 bases lay in between. For the CDR3, the DNA is TGTGCCAGCAGCGGCCGGGGGACCCGGACGACTGAAGCTTTCTTT. This codes for CASSGRGTRTTEAFF.

This chain joins TRBV7-2 and TRBJ1-6; TRBD1 is a possible D gene (6 bases). CDR1 is SGHTA, CDR2 FQGNSA, per germline. The CDR3 consists of 15 residues. Trimming stripped 5 bases from V and 8 bases from J, with 16 bases between. Written as DNA, the CDR3 is TGTGCCAGCAGCCGGGGGGGGTGGACAGATTCACCCCTCCACTTT. It is translated as CASSRGGWTDSPLHF.

The gene calls are TRBV11-2 and TRBJ2-3, with D perhaps matching TRBD2 (6 bases). The germline V and J ends were trimmed by 5 bases and 0 bases, with 12 bases remaining between them. CDR1 and CDR2 from the germline V gene are SGHAT and FQNNGV. This CDR3 has 15 residues. The chain's CDR3 is CASSPQGTSTDTQYF. DNA for the CDR3: TGTGCCAGCAGCCCTCAAGGGACTAGCACAGATACGCAGTATTTT.

V and J are TRBV6-5 and TRBJ1-1; the D is unclear. The V end was cut by 6 bases, the J end by 1 base, with 6 bases between. The CDR3 totals 12 residues. Germline V gives CDR1 MNHEY, CDR2 SVGAGI. The CDR3 sequence: CASRPTNTEAFF. Here the CDR3 DNA reads TGTGCCAGCAGGCCCACGAACACTGAAGCTTTCTTT.

CDR3 in amino acids: CASSPRGRDSDEQYF. CDR3 in DNA: TGCGCCAGCAGCCCACGGGGCAGGGATAGCGACGAGCAGTACTTC. The chain has TRBV4-1 and TRBJ2-7, with D tentatively TRBD1 or TRBD2 (5 bases each). CDR3 length: 15 amino acids. Germline lookup yields CDR1 MGHRA and CDR2 YSYEKL. The ends were cut back, 4 bases at V and 5 bases at J, with 18 bases in the middle.

This clone showed up just once. This chain links TRBV7-2 with TRBJ2-5; 7 bases map to TRBD1. In germline, CDR1 is SGHTA, CDR2 FQGNSA. V dropped 5 bases and J dropped 5; count of bases not matched to a gene: 11. The CDR3 is 15 residues long. DNA for the CDR3: TGTGCCAGCAGCCCAGAGGGGGCTAGTCGGGAGACCCAGTACTTC. This gives the protein CASSPEGASRETQYF.

The CDR3 DNA is TGTGCCAGCAGCTTAAAGTCGGACACTGAAGCTTTCTTT. This encodes CASSLKSDTEAFF. The chain uses TRBV7-6 and TRBJ1-1, with D unresolved. This CDR3 is 13 amino acids long. Trimming took off 2 bases at V and 3 bases at J, with 7 bases between the two ends. Germline V CDR1 and CDR2: SGHVS, FNYEAQ.

The count of this clone is one. This rearrangement joins TRBV9 to TRBJ1-4, with D hard to call. The V gene's germline CDR1 is SGDLS and CDR2 YYNGEE. This CDR3 is 14 amino acids long. V shed 0 bases and J shed 8 bases, with 11 bases lying between them. For the CDR3, the DNA is TGTGCCAGCAGCGTAGAGCCAGGTCGGGAAAAACTGTTTTTT. Translating it yields CASSVEPGREKLFF.

This clone has a handful of counts. This chain joins TRBV9 and TRBJ1-5; D is undetermined. The CDR3 is 13 residues long. The germline gives CDR1 SGDLS, CDR2 YYNGEE. V lost 0 bases to trimming and J lost 6 bases, with 7 bases between them. The CDR3 loop is CASSVDMGQPQHF. The DNA of the CDR3 is TGTGCCAGCAGCGTAGATATGGGTCAGCCCCAGCATTTT.

This chain uses TRBV4-2 with TRBJ1-6; D gene ambiguous. CDR1 is LGHNA and CDR2 is YNFKEQ in the germline V gene. V gave up 1 base and J gave up 5 bases, with 6 bases separating them. The length of the CDR3 is 14 residues. The CDR3 loop reads CASSQVTDNSPLHF. The CDR3 bases are TGTGCCAGCAGCCAAGTAACAGATAATTCACCCCTCCACTTT.

The genes are TRBV5-1 and TRBJ1-1; D not certain. Germline-derived CDR1 and CDR2 are SGHRS and YFSETQ. The CDR3 contains 14 residues. V lost 0 bases to trimming and J lost 0 bases, with 6 bases between them. CDR3 loop: CASSLVGMNTEAFF. The CDR3 DNA reads TGCGCCAGCAGCTTGGTAGGGATGAACACTGAAGCTTTCTTT.

The V and J genes are TRBV18 and TRBJ1-2, with unresolved D. The CDR3 consists of 15 residues. V gave up 1 base and J gave up 6 bases, with 15 bases separating them. The germline V gene encodes CDR1 KGHSH and CDR2 LQKENI. The CDR3 region has the DNA TGTGCCAGCTCACCACTTATGGCAGAAGTGCATGGCTACACCTTC. Translating it yields CASSPLMAEVHGYTF. Looking up the rest from reference TRBV18 and TRBJ1-2 gives the full variable domain: NAGVMQNPRHLVRRRGQEARLRCSPMKGHSHVYWYRQLPEEGLKFMVYLQKENIIDESGMPKERFSAEFPKEGPSILRIQQVVRGDSAAYFCASSPLMAEVHGYTFGSGTRLTVV.

The J gene is TRBJ1-2, the V gene TRBV5-1; D is perhaps TRBD1 (6 bases). In germline, CDR1 is SGHRS, CDR2 YFSETQ. V was shortened by 4 bases and J by 4 bases, with 11 bases between the two germline ends. CDR3 length equals 13 residues. The CDR3 loop reads CASSPEGGYGYTF. CDR3 bases: TGCGCCAGCAGCCCAGAAGGGGGCTATGGCTACACCTTC.

The CDR3 here is CASSQKVNTEAFF. The CDR3 nucleotides read TGTGCCAGCAGTCAAAAGGTGAACACTGAAGCTTTCTTT. The V gene is TRBV6-1, the J gene TRBJ1-1; D unclear. The CDR3 contains 13 residues. Germline lookup yields CDR1 MNHNS and CDR2 SASEGT. V was pared by 5 bases and J by 0 bases, with 7 bases between.

The chain has TRBV5-4 and TRBJ1-1; no reliable D call. There are 15 residues in the CDR3. Per germline, CDR1 SGHNT and CDR2 YYREEE (reference sequence). V gave up 0 bases and J gave up 0 bases, with 9 bases separating them. CDR3 nucleotide sequence: TGTGCCAGCAGCTTGGTCGCCAGAGTGAACACTGAAGCTTTCTTT. The encoded protein is CASSLVARVNTEAFF.